A single sample is the source of the 10 T cell receptor beta chains below, sequenced in a study of radiation and T cells in renal cell carcinoma. Time point: baseline pretreatment blood. Treatment meaning: 15 Gy SBRT to primary tumor, nephrectomy 4 weeks later. The method was immunoSEQ multiplex PCR; TCRdb's version includes in-frame clones alone and lacks a portion of them. The sample records about 130,000 clones, 88% being singletons. Sequences were derived from blood, sampled from a patient whose treatment included radiotherapy and nephrectomy. The receptors stem from a woman between 45 and 60 years old with renal cell carcinoma.

This chain connects TRBV25-1 to TRBJ2-5; 9 bases are shared with TRBD1. V lost 3 bases and J lost 1; bases outside the gene matches: 6. This CDR3 has 16 residues. Germline V gives CDR1 MGHDK, CDR2 SYGVNS. The CDR3 is CASSDPGQGGQETQYF. The CDR3 nucleotides are TGTGCCAGCAGTGACCCGGGACAGGGAGGCCAAGAGACCCAGTACTTC.

The chain joins TRBV18 to TRBJ1-1, with no clear D. The V end was cut by 2 bases, the J end by 4 bases, with 14 bases between. CDR1 and CDR2 (germline): KGHSH, LQKENI. The CDR3 is made up of 15 amino acids. The CDR3 here is CASSPFEVRSTEAFF. The CDR3 nucleotides are TGTGCCAGCTCACCATTCGAAGTCCGAAGCACTGAAGCTTTCTTT.

This clone was recorded a few times. The chain is built from TRBV11-3 and TRBJ2-1; 11 nucleotides agree with TRBD1. V gave up 4 bases and J gave up 6 bases; unmatched junction bases: 5. CDR1 is SGHNT, CDR2 YENEEA, per germline. The CDR3 loop spans 15 amino acids. In nucleotides, the CDR3 is TGTGCCAGCAGCTGGGGACAGGGGGTAATCAATGAGCAGTTCTTC. The encoded protein is CASSWGQGVINEQFF.

This clone was found once. V and J are TRBV5-6 and TRBJ2-1; 11 positions match TRBD2. V was clipped by 1 base and J by 8 bases; unmatched bases: 5. Germline V CDR1 and CDR2: SGHDT, YYEEEE. The CDR3 runs 15 residues. CDR3 nucleotide sequence: TGTGCCAGCAGCTTGATTAGCGGGGGGGCCTATGAGCAGTTCTTC. Its protein product is CASSLISGGAYEQFF.

The chain is built from TRBV15 and TRBJ1-3, with no clear D. V lost 0 bases and J lost 0, with 6 bases in between. Germline assignment: CDR1 LNHNV and CDR2 YYDKDF (reference sequence). The CDR3 sequence is 15 residues long. The DNA of the CDR3 is TGTGCCACCAGCAGAGATATCCCCTCTGGAAACACCATATATTTT. Translating gives CATSRDIPSGNTIYF. Complete variable domain (other parts from reference TRBV15 and TRBJ1-3): DAMVIQNPRYQVTQFGKPVTLSCSQTLNHNVMYWYQQKSSQAPKLLFHYYDKDFNNEADTPDNFQSRRPNTSFCFLDIRSPGLGDTAMYLCATSRDIPSGNTIYFGEGSWLTVV.

V and J are TRBV9 and TRBJ2-3; no definite D call. V was cut by 3 bases and J by 6 bases, with 8 bases left in between. The CDR3 is made up of 12 amino acids. From germline, CDR1 is SGDLS and CDR2 YYNGEE. This CDR3 is CASSESVDTQYF. The CDR3 DNA reads TGTGCCAGCAGCGAATCCGTGGATACGCAGTATTTT. The variable domain in full, with the rest retrieved from reference TRBV9 and TRBJ2-3, is DSGVTQTPKHLITATGQRVTLRCSPRSGDLSVYWYQQSLDQGLQFLIQYYNGEERAKGNILERFSAQQFPDLHSELNLSSLELGDSALYFCASSESVDTQYFGPGTRLTVL.

V usage is TRBV9 and J usage is TRBJ2-2, with D perhaps assigned TRBD1 or TRBD2 (5 bases each). The CDR3 spans 16 residues. Deletions cut 1 base from V and 1 base from J, with 11 bases between. Germline loops: CDR1 SGDLS, CDR2 YYNGEE. The CDR3: CASSVRDGRNTGELFF. Here the CDR3 DNA reads TGTGCCAGCAGCGTACGGGACGGACGGAACACCGGGGAGCTGTTTTTT.

J is TRBJ2-5 and V is TRBV19; the match to TRBD2 covers 9 bases. The germline V gene encodes CDR1 LNHDA and CDR2 SQIVND (reference sequence). This CDR3 contains 16 residues. J was trimmed by 6 bases and V by 6 bases; bases with no gene match: 14. CDR3 loop: CASSERGGAGVKTQYF. The CDR3 DNA follows: TGTGCCAGTAGCGAGCGCGGGGGGGCAGGGGTAAAGACCCAGTACTTC.

V is TRBV7-9 and J is TRBJ2-1, with 8 bases aligning to TRBD1. J lost 2 bases, V lost 2 bases, and 8 bases had no gene match. This CDR3 has 17 amino acids. Germline values: CDR1 SEHNR, CDR2 FQNEAQ (reference sequence). The CDR3: CASSLPLGRGPYNEQFF. In DNA form, the CDR3 reads TGTGCCAGCAGCTTACCTTTGGGCAGGGGGCCCTACAATGAGCAGTTCTTC.

V usage is TRBV5-1 and J usage is TRBJ2-7, with 10 bases identical to TRBD1. Trimming took 3 bases from V and 3 from J; bases not matched to a gene: 12. The CDR3 has 17 amino acids. The germline V gene has CDR1 SGHRS and CDR2 YFSETQ. CDR3 DNA: TGCGCCAGCAGCTCATTAATATCCGGGACAGGGGACTACGAGCAGTACTTC. This encodes CASSSLISGTGDYEQYF.